This TCR beta chain was sequenced for a study of T cell responses to AZD1222 COVID-19 vaccine. As for this clone: This same CDR3 is encoded by further DNA sequences in the sample.

This CDR3 is 13 amino acids long. V lost 6 bases and J 1 base, leaving 7 bases between the germline ends. CDR1 and CDR2 from the germline V gene are LGHDT and YNNKEL (reference sequence). The data were produced by immunoSEQ multiplex PCR, yet TCRdb's version contains in-frame clones alone and is incomplete. There are 95,000 to 130,000 clones in the sample; about 91% occur only once, and approximately 9.6% lies in the top ten. Sequences were derived from peripheral blood, sampled on day 0 of AZD1222 vaccination. J is TRBJ1-5 and V is TRBV3-1 (or the pseudogene TRBV3-2), with D possibly matching TRBD1 (5 bases). This TCR came from an adult in good health. The CDR3 reads CASSRQSNQPQHF. CDR3 coding DNA: TGTGCCAGCAGTCGACAGAGCAATCAGCCCCAGCATTTT.